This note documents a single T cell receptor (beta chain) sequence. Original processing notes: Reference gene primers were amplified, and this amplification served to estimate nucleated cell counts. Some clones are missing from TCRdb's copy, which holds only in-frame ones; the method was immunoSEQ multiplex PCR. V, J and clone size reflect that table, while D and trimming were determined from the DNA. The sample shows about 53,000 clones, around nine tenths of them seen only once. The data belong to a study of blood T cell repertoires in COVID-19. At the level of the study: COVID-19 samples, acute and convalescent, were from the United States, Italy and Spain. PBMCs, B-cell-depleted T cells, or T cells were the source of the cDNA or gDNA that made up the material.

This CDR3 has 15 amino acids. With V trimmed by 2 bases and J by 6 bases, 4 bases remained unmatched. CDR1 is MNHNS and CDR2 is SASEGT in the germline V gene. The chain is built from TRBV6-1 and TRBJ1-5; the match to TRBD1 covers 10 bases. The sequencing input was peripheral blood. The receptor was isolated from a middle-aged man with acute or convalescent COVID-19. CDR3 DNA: TGTGCCAGCAGTGAACCCGACAGGGGGCCTCAGCCCCAGCATTTT. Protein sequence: CASSEPDRGPQPQHF.